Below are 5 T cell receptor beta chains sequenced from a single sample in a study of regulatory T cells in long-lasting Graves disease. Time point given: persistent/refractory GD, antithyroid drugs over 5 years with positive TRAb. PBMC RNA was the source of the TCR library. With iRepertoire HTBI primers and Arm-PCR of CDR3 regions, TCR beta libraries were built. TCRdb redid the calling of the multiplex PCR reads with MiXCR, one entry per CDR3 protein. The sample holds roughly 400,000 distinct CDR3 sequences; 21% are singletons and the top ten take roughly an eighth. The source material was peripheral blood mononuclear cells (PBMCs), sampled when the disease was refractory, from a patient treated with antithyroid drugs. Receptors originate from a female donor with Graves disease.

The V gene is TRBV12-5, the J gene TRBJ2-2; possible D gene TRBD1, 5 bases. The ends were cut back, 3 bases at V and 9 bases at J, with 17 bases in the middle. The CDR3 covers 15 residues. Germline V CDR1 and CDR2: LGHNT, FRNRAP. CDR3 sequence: CASGFIQGRTRELFF. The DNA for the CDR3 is TGTGCTAGTGGTTTTATCCAGGGCAGGACCAGGGAGCTGTTTTTT.

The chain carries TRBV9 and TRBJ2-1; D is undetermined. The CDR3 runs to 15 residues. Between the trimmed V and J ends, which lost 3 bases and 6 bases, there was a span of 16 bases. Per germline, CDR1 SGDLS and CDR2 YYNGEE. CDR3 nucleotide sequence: TGTGCCAGCAGCGCCCGTGTGTCTGGGCCCAATGAGCAGTTCTTC. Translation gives CASSARVSGPNEQFF.

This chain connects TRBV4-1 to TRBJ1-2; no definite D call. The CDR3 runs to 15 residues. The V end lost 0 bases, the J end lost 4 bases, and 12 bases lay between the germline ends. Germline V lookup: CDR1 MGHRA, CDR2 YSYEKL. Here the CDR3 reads CASSQDGRAFYGYTF. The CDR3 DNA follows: TGCGCCAGCAGCCAAGATGGCCGGGCCTTCTATGGCTACACCTTC.

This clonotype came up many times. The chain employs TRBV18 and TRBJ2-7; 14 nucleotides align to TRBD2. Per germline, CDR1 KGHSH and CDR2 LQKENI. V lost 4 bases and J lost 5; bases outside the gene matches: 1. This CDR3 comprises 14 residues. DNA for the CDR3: TGTGCCAGCTCACTGGGACTAGCGGGAGACGAGCAGTACTTC. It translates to CASSLGLAGDEQYF.

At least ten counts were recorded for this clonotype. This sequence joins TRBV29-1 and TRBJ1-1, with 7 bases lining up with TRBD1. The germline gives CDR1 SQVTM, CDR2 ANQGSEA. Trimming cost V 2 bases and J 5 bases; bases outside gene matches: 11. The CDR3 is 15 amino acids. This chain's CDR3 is CSVERRAGGYTEAFF. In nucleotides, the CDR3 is TGCAGCGTTGAAAGGCGGGCAGGGGGATATACTGAAGCTTTCTTT.